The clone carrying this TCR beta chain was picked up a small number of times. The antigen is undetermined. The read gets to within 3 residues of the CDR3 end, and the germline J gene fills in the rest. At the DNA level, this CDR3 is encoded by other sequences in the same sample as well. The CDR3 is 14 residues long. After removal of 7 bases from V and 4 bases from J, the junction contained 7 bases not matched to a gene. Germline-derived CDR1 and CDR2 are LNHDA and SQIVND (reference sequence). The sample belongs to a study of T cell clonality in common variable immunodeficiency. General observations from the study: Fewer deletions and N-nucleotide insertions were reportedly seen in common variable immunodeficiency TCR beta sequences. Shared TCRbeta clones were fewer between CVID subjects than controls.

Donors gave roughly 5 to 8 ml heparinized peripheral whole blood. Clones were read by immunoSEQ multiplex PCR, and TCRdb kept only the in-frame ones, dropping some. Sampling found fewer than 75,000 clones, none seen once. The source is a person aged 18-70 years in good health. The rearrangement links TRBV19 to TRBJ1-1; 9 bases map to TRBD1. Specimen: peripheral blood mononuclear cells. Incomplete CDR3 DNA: TGTGCCAGTACCCCGACAGGGGGGTCCACTGAA. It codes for CASTPTGGSTE. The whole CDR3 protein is CASTPTGGSTEAFF.